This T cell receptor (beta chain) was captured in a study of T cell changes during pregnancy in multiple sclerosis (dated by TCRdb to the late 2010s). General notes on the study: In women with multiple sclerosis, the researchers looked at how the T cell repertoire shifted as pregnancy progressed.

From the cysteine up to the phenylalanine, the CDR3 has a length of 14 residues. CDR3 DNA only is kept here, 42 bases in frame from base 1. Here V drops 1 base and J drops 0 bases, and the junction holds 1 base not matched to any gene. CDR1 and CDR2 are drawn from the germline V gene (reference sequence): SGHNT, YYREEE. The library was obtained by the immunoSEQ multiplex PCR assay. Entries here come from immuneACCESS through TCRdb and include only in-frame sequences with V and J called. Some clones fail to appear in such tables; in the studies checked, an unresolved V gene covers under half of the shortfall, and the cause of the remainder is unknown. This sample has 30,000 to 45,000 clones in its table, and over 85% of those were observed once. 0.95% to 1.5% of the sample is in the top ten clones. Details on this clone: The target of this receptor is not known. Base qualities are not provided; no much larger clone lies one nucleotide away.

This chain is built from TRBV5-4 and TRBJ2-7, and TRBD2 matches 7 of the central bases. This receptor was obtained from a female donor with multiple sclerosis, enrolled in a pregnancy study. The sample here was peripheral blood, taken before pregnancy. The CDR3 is CASSLLAASYEQYF. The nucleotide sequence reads TGTGCCAGCAGCTTGCTAGCGGCCTCCTACGAGCAGTACTTC.